The rows below give T cell receptor beta chains drawn from one sample of a study of T-cell reconstitution after alpha-beta-depleted transplantation in children. TCRdb redid the calling of the PCR reads with MiXCR, one entry per CDR3 protein. The sample shows more than 120,000 distinct CDR3 sequences, about 9% of them seen only once. The starting material was PBMCs, mostly from graft donor cells, obtained 180 days after TCRalphabeta/CD19-depleted stem cell transplant. All receptors come from a female patient aged 2-10 years who had a stem cell transplant for congenital amegakaryocytic thrombocytopenia, so the T cells may come from the graft donor. Each CDR3 is given with its conserved first and last residue. The D gene is left open where the match is weak. The listing skips clone size in some rows; elsewhere it reads once, few, many or a size class.

-	TRBV7-9	TRBJ2-1	many	TGTGCCAGCAGCCTCCTCTCTCGCTATGAGCAGTTCTTC	CASSLLSRYEQFF
-	TRBV5-5	TRBJ2-3	many	TGTGCCAGCAGCTTGGATGCGGGGAGCACAGATACGCAGTATTTT	CASSLDAGSTDTQYF
TRBD2	TRBV7-2	TRBJ2-7	-	TGTGCCAGCAGCAGAGGACTAGCGGGAGTTAGGGGAGAGCAGTACTTC	CASSRGLAGVRGEQYF
TRBD2	TRBV4-1	TRBJ2-4	-	TGCGCCAGCAGCCAAGATCGATCGGGGGGGGCCAAAAACATTCAGTACTTC	CASSQDRSGGAKNIQYF
TRBD2	TRBV30	TRBJ2-1	many	TGTGCCTGGACAACGGGAGGGTCTGGTAATGAGCAGTTCTTC	CAWTTGGSGNEQFF
-	TRBV5-5	TRBJ2-2	many	TGTGCCAGCAGCGCGACAGGGTGGAGGGACACCGGGGAGCTGTTTTTT	CASSATGWRDTGELFF
TRBD2	TRBV6-2/TRBV6-3	TRBJ2-7	few	TGTGCCAGCAGTCCCGGACTAGCGGGAGGCGAGCAGTACTTC	CASSPGLAGGEQYF
-	TRBV12-3/TRBV12-4	TRBJ1-6	many	TGTGCCAGCAGAGGAGGACAGCACCCTTCACCCCTCCACTTT	CASRGGQHPSPLHF
-	TRBV7-2	TRBJ2-1	medium-sized	TGTGCCAGCAGATCTACCTACAATGAGCAGTTCTTC	CASRSTYNEQFF
TRBD1	TRBV5-1	TRBJ2-7	many	TGCGCCAGCGCCTGGACAGGGGCGGGGGAGCAGTACTTC	CASAWTGAGEQYF
-	TRBV21-1	TRBJ2-7	few	TGTGCCAGCAGCAAATTCAGGGGAGCCTACGAGCAGTACTTC	CASSKFRGAYEQYF
-	TRBV10-3	TRBJ1-1	medium-sized	TGTGCCATCAGCGAGACACCGACGGGCACTGAAGCTTTCTTT	CAISETPTGTEAFF